The 31 T cell receptor beta chains below come from one sample, sequenced in a study of beta chain features in type 1 diabetes (dated by TCRdb to the late 2010s). Overall results and qualifications from the work: Type 1 diabetes patients showed a moderate but significant shortening of TCRB CDR3 length in all four CD4+ subsets.

The library was obtained by the immunoSEQ multiplex PCR assay. The entire isolated RNA was reverse transcribed using the High Capacity cDNA Reverse Transcription Kit, and thus expressed TCRB transcripts were sequenced. This immuneACCESS table, as held by TCRdb, lists in-frame sequences with V and J called but not all clones. Of the missing ones, under half trace to an unresolved V gene in checked studies; the others have no known cause. Across this sample there are 95,000 to 150,000 clones, with around 15% seen only once. The ten most abundant clones make up around 2.7% of the sample. These TCRs are of unknown antigen specificity. Material for sequencing was central memory CD4+ T cells from blood. The receptors derive from a man in his late teens or twenties with type 1 diabetes.

The chain is built from TRBV7-2 and TRBJ2-7; TRBD1 matches at 9 bases. The J segment lost 0 bases and the V segment lost 8 bases, leaving 5 bases of the junction unmatched. Looked up from germline, CDR1 is SGHTA and CDR2 is FQGNSA. The CDR3 length is 14 residues. CDR3 protein: CASGRDRASYEQYF. The CDR3 DNA reads TGTGCCAGCGGCCGGGACAGGGCCTCCTACGAGCAGTACTTC.

This clone was detected only a few times. The J gene is TRBJ2-3, the V gene TRBV4-1; D not certain. V lost 4 bases and J 2 bases, leaving 16 bases between the germline ends. The V gene's germline CDR1 is MGHRA and CDR2 YSYEKL. The CDR3 is 16 amino acids. CDR3 nucleotide sequence: TGCGCCAGCAGCCGAAGCTATTTAGACCCCACAGATACGCAGTATTTT. This gives the protein CASSRSYLDPTDTQYF.

CDR3 bases: TGTGCCAGCAGCTTAGGTGGCAGGCTCCCAGAAAACATTCAGTACTTC. This codes for CASSLGGRLPENIQYF. J is TRBJ2-4 and V is TRBV7-2; D uncertain. The germline gives CDR1 SGHTA, CDR2 FQGNSA. The CDR3 runs to 16 residues. Trimming removed 1 base from V and 5 bases from J, with 15 bases in between. Using reference TRBV7-2 and TRBJ2-4 for the parts outside the CDR3, the full variable domain is GAGVSQSPSNKVTEKGKDVELRCDPISGHTALYWYRQSLGQGLEFLIYFQGNSAPDKSGLPSDRFSAERTGGSVSTLTIQRTQQEDSAVYLCASSLGGRLPENIQYFGAGTRLSVL.

The table lists this clone with a few counts. V gene TRBV10-3 combines with J gene TRBJ2-1; 10 bases are a match to TRBD2. The CDR3 is made up of 14 amino acids. The V and J ends lost 4 bases and 5 bases, in that order; junction bases with no gene match: 2. CDR1 and CDR2 (germline): ENHRY, SYGVKD. The DNA of the CDR3 is TGTGCCATCAGTGGAGGGACTAGCGACAATGAGCAGTTCTTC. This translates into CAISGGTSDNEQFF.

The chain uses TRBV6-5 and TRBJ2-7; TRBD1 matches 10 bases. Germline CDR1 is MNHEY and CDR2 is SVGAGI. With 10 bases clipped from V and 4 bases from J, the junction kept 7 bases outside the gene matches. CDR3 length equals 13 residues. The CDR3 nucleotides are TGTGCCATCACCCGGACAGGGGGGTACGAGCAGTACTTC. Residues: CAITRTGGYEQYF.

This clone was counted many times. This sequence joins TRBV7-2 and TRBJ1-1; D gene uncertain. V lost 2 bases to trimming and J lost 3 bases, with 13 bases between them. CDR1 and CDR2 (germline): SGHTA, FQGNSA. CDR3 size: 15 residues. The CDR3 bases are TGTGCCAGCAGCTTAAGGCTGGGAGGAGACACTGAAGCTTTCTTT. Residues: CASSLRLGGDTEAFF.

The rearrangement links TRBV6-6 to TRBJ2-5; perhaps D is TRBD1 or TRBD2 (5 bases each). There are 13 residues in the CDR3. With 7 bases removed from V and 5 bases from J, the gap between germline ends came to 14 bases. Germline CDR1 MNHNY, CDR2 SVGAGI (reference sequence). CDR3 bases: TGTGCCAGCACTTCCGGGGCCCGGGAGACCCAGTACTTC. Amino acid sequence: CASTSGARETQYF.

V is TRBV18 and J is TRBJ2-7; D remains unclear. Germline V gene data show CDR1 as KGHSH and CDR2 as LQKENI. This CDR3 has 14 residues. Trimming took off 3 bases at V and 2 bases at J, with 11 bases between the two ends. The CDR3 loop is CASSPNGRTYEQYF. The CDR3 DNA sequence: TGTGCCAGCTCACCGAACGGACGGACCTACGAGCAGTACTTC.

This clone was found a few times. The chain recombines TRBV2 with TRBJ2-7; D possibly corresponds to TRBD1 (5 bases). This CDR3 contains 14 residues. V lost 6 bases to trimming and J lost 0 bases, with 12 bases between them. Germline V gene lookup returns CDR1 SNHLY and CDR2 FYNNEI. The CDR3 bases are TGTGCCAGCAGAGAACAGGAACTCTCCTACGAGCAGTACTTC. Its translation: CASREQELSYEQYF. Full variable domain (remainder filled in from reference TRBV2 and TRBJ2-7): EPEVTQTPSHQVTQMGQEVILRCVPISNHLYFYWYRQILGQKVEFLVSFYNNEISEKSEIFDDQFSVERPDGSNFTLKIRSTKLEDSAMYFCASREQELSYEQYFGPGTRLTVT.

A few counts support this clone. The genes are TRBV28 and TRBJ2-2, with 7 bases that match TRBD1. The length of the CDR3 is 16 residues. Trimming took 4 bases from V and 5 from J; bases not matched to a gene: 10. Germline CDR1 is MDHEN and CDR2 is SYDVKM. CDR3 region: CASSSADRRGTGELFF. The CDR3 DNA sequence: TGTGCCAGCAGTTCCGCGGACAGGAGAGGAACCGGGGAGCTGTTTTTT.

The chain joins TRBV5-1 to TRBJ1-5; 7 bases align to TRBD1. V lost 4 bases and J lost 7; bases outside the gene matches: 8. Germline V CDR1 and CDR2: SGHRS, YFSETQ. The CDR3 covers 14 residues. CDR3 nucleotide sequence: TGCGCCAGCAGCGGCGGGACAGCGCCGCAGCCCCAGCATTTT. Protein product: CASSGGTAPQPQHF.

The V gene is TRBV11-3, the J gene TRBJ2-5; D gene uncertain. V was clipped by 1 base and J by 5 bases, with 14 bases between them. CDR3 length: 15 amino acids. CDR1 is SGHNT, CDR2 YENEEA, per germline. CDR3 DNA: TGTGCCAGCAGCTTAGGACTTTCTCAAGAGGAGACCCAGTACTTC. Its protein is CASSLGLSQEETQYF. Supplemented by reference TRBV11-3 and TRBJ2-5, the full variable domain reads EAGVVQSPRYKIIEKKQPVAFWCNPISGHNTLYWYLQNLGQGPELLIRYENEEAVDDSQLPKDRFSAERLKGVDSTLKIQPAELGDSAVYLCASSLGLSQEETQYFGPGTRLLVL.

In its sample, this clone was seen many times. The genes are TRBV7-2 and TRBJ1-3; D is unresolved. This CDR3 spans 14 amino acids. V was clipped by 2 bases and J by 4 bases, with 9 bases between them. Per germline, CDR1 SGHTA and CDR2 FQGNSA. The DNA of the CDR3 is TGTGCCAGCAGCTTAACCAGGCCAGGAAACACCATATATTTT. It is translated as CASSLTRPGNTIYF. Full variable domain (rest looked up from reference TRBV7-2 and TRBJ1-3): GAGVSQSPSNKVTEKGKDVELRCDPISGHTALYWYRQSLGQGLEFLIYFQGNSAPDKSGLPSDRFSAERTGGSVSTLTIQRTQQEDSAVYLCASSLTRPGNTIYFGEGSWLTVV.

The chain has TRBV28 and TRBJ1-5; the D gene is possibly TRBD1 (6 bases). This CDR3 is 14 amino acids long. V lost 3 bases and J lost 5, with 11 bases in between. CDR1 is MDHEN, CDR2 SYDVKM, per germline. CDR3 sequence: CASSFVGGYQPQHF. The CDR3, as DNA: TGTGCCAGCAGTTTTGTAGGGGGGTATCAGCCCCAGCATTTT.

In this sample, this clone turned up many times. The V and J genes are TRBV29-1 and TRBJ1-1; 8 nucleotides align to TRBD1. The trim removed 4 bases at V and 3 bases at J, leaving 4 bases unmatched. Germline V gene lookup returns CDR1 SQVTM and CDR2 ANQGSEA. The CDR3 length is 13 residues. CDR3 region: CSVAMTGDTEAFF. The CDR3 bases are TGCAGCGTTGCGATGACAGGGGACACTGAAGCTTTCTTT.

The V gene is TRBV28, the J gene TRBJ1-2, with D unclear. In germline, CDR1 is MDHEN, CDR2 SYDVKM. The CDR3 loop spans 13 amino acids. V dropped 6 bases and J dropped 8 bases, with 16 bases sitting between them. The CDR3 reads CASSQPSWSGYTF. The CDR3 nucleotides read TGTGCCAGCAGCCAACCGTCGTGGTCCGGCTACACCTTC.

This clone was found a few times. V usage is TRBV20-1 and J usage is TRBJ1-1; no reliable D call. Per germline, CDR1 DFQATT and CDR2 SNEGSKA (reference sequence). The V end was cut by 5 bases, the J end by 8 bases, with 12 bases between. The CDR3 is made up of 11 amino acids. The CDR3 reads CSASAALEAFF. The DNA for the CDR3 is TGCAGTGCTTCAGCGGCGTTGGAAGCTTTCTTT.

CDR3 nucleotides: TGTGCTAGTGGCTTGACTAGCCACGGTGAGCAGTTCTTC. This gives the protein CASGLTSHGEQFF. The chain uses TRBV12-5 and TRBJ2-1; TRBD2 matches at 7 bases. Germline loops: CDR1 LGHNT, CDR2 FRNRAP. The CDR3 consists of 13 residues. Trimming removed 6 bases from V and 9 bases from J; junction bases left unmatched: 8.

The chain carries TRBV2 and TRBJ1-2; 8 nucleotides agree with TRBD1. CDR1 and CDR2 from the germline V gene are SNHLY and FYNNEI. CDR3 size: 15 residues. V was pared by 6 bases and J by 0 bases, with 6 bases of the junction left unmatched. The DNA of the CDR3 is TGTGCCAGCAGCTCCGGACAGGGCACTAACTATGGCTACACCTTC. It yields the protein CASSSGQGTNYGYTF.

This clone was counted ten times or more. In the same sample, other DNA sequences code for this CDR3. The rearrangement uses TRBV2 and TRBJ2-7, with D unresolved. Trimming removed 4 bases from V and 2 bases from J, with 3 bases in between. Germline V gene sequence: CDR1 SNHLY, CDR2 FYNNEI. This CDR3 is 11 amino acids long. This chain's CDR3 is CASSVAYEQYF. CDR3 DNA: TGTGCCAGCAGTGTCGCCTACGAGCAGTACTTC.

This clone was seen at least ten times. The chain links TRBV19 to TRBJ2-3; 14 bases match TRBD2. With 5 bases clipped from V and 6 bases from J, the junction kept 16 bases outside the gene matches. This CDR3 region has 19 residues. The germline CDR1 and CDR2 sequences are LNHDA and SQIVND (reference sequence). In DNA form, the CDR3 reads TGTGCCAGTAGTTCCAGTCTCGGGGGACTAGCGGGAGTGCGGGATACGCAGTATTTT. Its translation: CASSSSLGGLAGVRDTQYF.

This chain links TRBV7-9 with TRBJ1-2; D uncertain. This CDR3 contains 13 residues. Germline CDR1 reads SEHNR; CDR2 reads FQNEAQ (reference sequence). Trimming took 0 bases from V and 6 from J, leaving 8 bases between them. CDR3 protein: CASSLAVLDGYTF. The CDR3 DNA follows: TGTGCCAGCAGCTTAGCGGTGTTGGATGGCTACACCTTC.

This clone was detected ten times or more. This chain connects TRBV4-1 to TRBJ1-2; TRBD1 agrees at 7 bases. The J segment lost 1 base and the V segment lost 3 bases, leaving 8 bases of the junction unmatched. This CDR3 contains 16 residues. CDR1 and CDR2 (germline): MGHRA, YSYEKL. The CDR3, as DNA: TGCGCCAGCAGCCAGAATAACAGGGGTGGTAACTATGGCTACACCTTC. This sequence encodes CASSQNNRGGNYGYTF.

This clone was detected many times. V and J are TRBV7-2 and TRBJ1-1; D is unresolved. V dropped 2 bases and J dropped 3 bases, with 10 bases sitting between them. The germline CDR1 and CDR2 sequences are SGHTA and FQGNSA. This CDR3 spans 14 amino acids. CDR3 in DNA: TGTGCCAGCAGCTTAATAGGAGTGGACACTGAAGCTTTCTTT. Its protein is CASSLIGVDTEAFF.

The chain combines TRBV15 with TRBJ2-3; 12 nucleotides agree with TRBD2. The ends lost 7 bases at V and 14 bases at J; junction bases unmatched: 7. The CDR3 has 12 residues. Germline V gene data show CDR1 as LNHNV and CDR2 as YYDKDF (reference sequence). The CDR3 sequence: CATTTSGGPPYF. The CDR3 DNA reads TGTGCCACCACGACTAGCGGGGGCCCCCCGTATTTT.

This clone showed up just a few times. This chain uses TRBV30 with TRBJ2-1; no firm D call. The germline V and J ends were trimmed by 5 bases and 1 base, with 21 bases remaining between them. The germline V gene has CDR1 GTSNPN and CDR2 SVGIG (reference sequence). The CDR3 totals 17 residues. The chain's CDR3 is CAWGPPTLLGSYNEQFF. CDR3 in DNA: TGTGCCTGGGGCCCCCCGACTCTTCTAGGATCCTACAATGAGCAGTTCTTC.

In the case of this clone: A junction boundary mismatches the germline segment, possibly from a read error. Different DNA sequences within this sample yield the same CDR3. The genes are TRBV29-1 and TRBJ1-1; D may be TRBD1 (5 bases). Germline V gene lookup returns CDR1 SQVTM and CDR2 ANQGSEA. CDR3 length equals 10 residues. CDR3 coding DNA: TGCAGCGGGGGGAACACGGAAGCTTTCTTT. Amino acids: CSGGNTEAFF.

V is TRBV5-1 and J is TRBJ2-1; D possibly uses TRBD1 or TRBD2 (6 bases each). Trimming shortened V by 4 bases and J by 6 bases, and 17 bases separated the two germline ends. CDR1 is SGHRS, CDR2 YFSETQ, per germline. CDR3 size: 15 residues. The CDR3: CASSPAGHAFNEQFF. The CDR3 DNA reads as TGCGCCAGCAGCCCCGCGGGACACGCCTTCAATGAGCAGTTCTTC.

The sample holds a few counts of this clone. This chain connects TRBV25-1 to TRBJ1-1; 8 bases line up with TRBD1. V shed 7 bases and J 1 base; nucleotides not matched to a gene: 8. CDR3 length: 15 residues. CDR1 and CDR2 (germline): MGHDK, SYGVNS. CDR3 DNA: TGTGCCAGCACCGAGGACAGGGACCGGAACACTGAAGCTTTCTTT. Translating gives CASTEDRDRNTEAFF.

The chain is built from TRBV25-1 and TRBJ2-7; 8 nucleotides match TRBD1. V shed 3 bases and J 4 bases; nucleotides not matched to a gene: 8. Germline V lookup: CDR1 MGHDK, CDR2 SYGVNS. This CDR3 spans 15 amino acids. The CDR3 here is CASSDYGQGAYEQYF. Written as DNA, the CDR3 is TGTGCCAGCAGTGATTATGGTCAGGGGGCTTACGAGCAGTACTTC.

This clone was seen more than once but under ten times. This chain connects TRBV30 to TRBJ1-3; D is undetermined. V was trimmed by 4 bases and J by 0 bases, leaving 10 bases between them. Germline assignment: CDR1 GTSNPN and CDR2 SVGIG (reference sequence). The CDR3 has 14 residues. CDR3 nucleotide sequence: TGTGCCTGGACCTCGGGGTTCTCTGGAAACACCATATATTTT. Encoded protein: CAWTSGFSGNTIYF.